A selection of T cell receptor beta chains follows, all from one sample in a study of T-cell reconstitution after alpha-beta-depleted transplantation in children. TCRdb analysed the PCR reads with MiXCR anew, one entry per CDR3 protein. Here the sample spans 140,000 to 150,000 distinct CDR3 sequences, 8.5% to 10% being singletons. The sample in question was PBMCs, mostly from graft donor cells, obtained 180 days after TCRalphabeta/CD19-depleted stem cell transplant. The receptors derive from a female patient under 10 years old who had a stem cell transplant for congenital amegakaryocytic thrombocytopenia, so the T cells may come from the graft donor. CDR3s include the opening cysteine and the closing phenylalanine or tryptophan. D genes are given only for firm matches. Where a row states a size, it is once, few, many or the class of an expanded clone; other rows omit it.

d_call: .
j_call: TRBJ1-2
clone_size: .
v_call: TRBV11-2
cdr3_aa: CASSLARVGYTF
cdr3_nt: TGTGCCAGCAGCTTAGCTCGGGTGGGCTACACCTTC

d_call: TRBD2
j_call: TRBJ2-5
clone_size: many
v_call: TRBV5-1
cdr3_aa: CASSLTAGSETQYF
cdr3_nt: TGCGCCAGCAGCCTGACAGCGGGGTCAGAGACCCAGTACTTC

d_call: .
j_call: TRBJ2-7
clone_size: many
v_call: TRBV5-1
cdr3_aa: CASSLDLRGPEQYF
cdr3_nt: TGCGCCAGCAGCTTGGACCTTCGGGGGCCCGAGCAGTACTTC

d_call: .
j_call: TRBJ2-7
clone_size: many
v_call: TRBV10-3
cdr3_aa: CAISGGTNYEQYF
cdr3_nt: TGTGCCATCAGTGGGGGGACAAACTACGAGCAGTACTTC

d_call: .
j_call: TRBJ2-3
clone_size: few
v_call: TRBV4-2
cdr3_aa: CASSQVGGDPTDTQYF
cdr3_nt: TGTGCCAGCAGCCAAGTAGGAGGGGACCCCACAGATACGCAGTATTTT

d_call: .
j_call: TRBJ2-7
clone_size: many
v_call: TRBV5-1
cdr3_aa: CASSTLSGNYEQYF
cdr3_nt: TGCGCCAGCAGCACCCTCTCGGGTAACTACGAGCAGTACTTC

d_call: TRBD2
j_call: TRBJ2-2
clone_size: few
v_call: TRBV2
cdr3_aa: CASSFSGRENTGELFF
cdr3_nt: TGTGCCAGCAGTTTTAGCGGGAGGGAGAACACCGGGGAGCTGTTTTTT

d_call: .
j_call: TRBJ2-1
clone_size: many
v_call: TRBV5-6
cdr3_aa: CASSLWGRWSYNEQFF
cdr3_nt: TGTGCCAGCAGCTTGTGGGGGCGTTGGTCCTACAATGAGCAGTTCTTC

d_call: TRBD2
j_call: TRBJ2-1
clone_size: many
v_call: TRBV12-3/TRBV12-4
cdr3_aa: CASNQRGGDNEQFF
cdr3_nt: TGTGCCAGCAACCAGCGGGGGGGCGATAATGAGCAGTTCTTC

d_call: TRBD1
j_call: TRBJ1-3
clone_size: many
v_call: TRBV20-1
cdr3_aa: CSARPGTGENTIYF
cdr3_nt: TGCAGTGCTAGACCGGGGACAGGGGAAAACACCATATATTTT

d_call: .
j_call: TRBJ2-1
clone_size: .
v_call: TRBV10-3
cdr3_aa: CAISDDSVTYNEQFF
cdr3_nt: TGTGCCATCAGTGACGACAGCGTTACCTACAATGAGCAGTTCTTC

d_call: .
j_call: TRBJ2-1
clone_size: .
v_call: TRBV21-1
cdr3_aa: CASSKVVLSAGAMINEQFF
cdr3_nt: TGTGCCAGCAGCAAAGTCGTTCTCTCGGCGGGAGCAATGATCAATGAGCAGTTCTTC

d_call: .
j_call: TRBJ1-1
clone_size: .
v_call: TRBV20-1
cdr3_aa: CSARGDRNTEAFF
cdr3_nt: TGCAGTGCTAGAGGTGACCGGAACACTGAAGCTTTCTTT

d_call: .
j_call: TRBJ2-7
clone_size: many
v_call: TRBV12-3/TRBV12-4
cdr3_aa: CASRSYHYEQYF
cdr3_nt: TGTGCCAGCAGGTCTTACCATTACGAGCAGTACTTC

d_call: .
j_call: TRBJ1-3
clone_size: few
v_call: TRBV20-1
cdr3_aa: CSARASGYGNTIYF
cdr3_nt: TGCAGTGCTAGAGCCAGCGGATATGGAAACACCATATATTTT

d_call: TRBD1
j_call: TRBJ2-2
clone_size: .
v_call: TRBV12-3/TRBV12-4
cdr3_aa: CASTVDRVWYTGELFF
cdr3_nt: TGTGCCAGCACCGTAGACAGGGTTTGGTACACCGGGGAGCTGTTTTTT

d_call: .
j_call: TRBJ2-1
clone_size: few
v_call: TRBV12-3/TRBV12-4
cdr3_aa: CASSLRQEQFF
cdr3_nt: TGTGCCAGCAGTTTACGACAGGAGCAGTTCTTC

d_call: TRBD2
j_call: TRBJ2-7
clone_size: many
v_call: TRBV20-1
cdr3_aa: CSAPGSGGYEQYF
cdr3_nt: TGCAGTGCCCCGGGGAGCGGGGGCTACGAGCAGTACTTC

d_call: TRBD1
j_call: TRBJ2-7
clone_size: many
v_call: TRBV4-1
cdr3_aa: CASSHQLGQGFREQYF
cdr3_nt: TGCGCCAGCAGCCATCAATTGGGACAGGGGTTCCGCGAGCAGTACTTC

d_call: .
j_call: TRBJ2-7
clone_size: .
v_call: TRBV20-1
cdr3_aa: CSASRPVRGYEQYF
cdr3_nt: TGCAGTGCTAGTAGGCCCGTTAGAGGCTACGAGCAGTACTTC

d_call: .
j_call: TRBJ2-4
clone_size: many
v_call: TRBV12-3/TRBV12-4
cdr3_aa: CASSLDLAKNIQYF
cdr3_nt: TGTGCCAGCAGTTTAGACTTGGCCAAAAACATTCAGTACTTC

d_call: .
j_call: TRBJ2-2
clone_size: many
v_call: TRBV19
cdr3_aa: CALDPQTGTGELFF
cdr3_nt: TGTGCCCTAGACCCACAGACGGGCACCGGGGAGCTGTTTTTT

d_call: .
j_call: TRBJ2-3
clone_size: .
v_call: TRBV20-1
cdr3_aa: CSAETSPSRDTQYF
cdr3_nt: TGCAGTGCGGAAACTAGCCCTTCCCGGGATACGCAGTATTTT

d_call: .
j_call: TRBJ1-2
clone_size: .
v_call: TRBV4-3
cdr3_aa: CASSQDRNRRYTF
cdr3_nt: TGCGCCAGCAGCCAAGATAGGAATAGGCGCTACACCTTC

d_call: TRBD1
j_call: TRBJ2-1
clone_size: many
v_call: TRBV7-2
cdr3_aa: CASSLGTGLNEQFF
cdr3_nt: TGTGCCAGCAGCTTAGGGACAGGGTTGAATGAGCAGTTCTTC

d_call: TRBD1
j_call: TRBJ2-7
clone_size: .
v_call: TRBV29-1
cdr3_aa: CSVRGGTREQYF
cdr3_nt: TGCAGCGTCCGAGGGGGCACTCGCGAGCAGTACTTC

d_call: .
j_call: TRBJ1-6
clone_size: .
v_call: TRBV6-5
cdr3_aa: CASSYSGPRGNSPLHF
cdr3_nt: TGTGCCAGCAGTTACTCCGGCCCAAGGGGGAATTCACCCCTCCACTTT

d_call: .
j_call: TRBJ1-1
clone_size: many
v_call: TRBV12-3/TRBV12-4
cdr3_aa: CASSLSRVEAFF
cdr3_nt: TGTGCCAGCAGTTTATCGAGGGTAGAAGCTTTCTTT

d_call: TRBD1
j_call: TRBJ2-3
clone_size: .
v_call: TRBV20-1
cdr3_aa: CIAREDRVTDTQYF
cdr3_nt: TGCATTGCTAGAGAGGACAGGGTGACAGATACGCAGTATTTT

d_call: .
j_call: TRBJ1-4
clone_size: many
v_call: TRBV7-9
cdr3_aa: CASSSSGPKNEKLFF
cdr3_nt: TGTGCCAGCAGCTCCTCGGGACCAAAAAATGAAAAACTGTTTTTT

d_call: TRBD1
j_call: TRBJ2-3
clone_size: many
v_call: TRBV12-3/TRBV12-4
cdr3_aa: CASRGTGQSTDTQYF
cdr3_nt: TGTGCCAGCAGGGGGACAGGGCAAAGCACAGATACGCAGTATTTT

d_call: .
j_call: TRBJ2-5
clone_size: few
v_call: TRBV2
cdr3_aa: CASDYGGRWETQYF
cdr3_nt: TGTGCCAGCGACTACGGGGGGCGTTGGGAGACCCAGTACTTC

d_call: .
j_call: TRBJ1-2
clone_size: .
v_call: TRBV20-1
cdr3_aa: CSARDGHGGYTF
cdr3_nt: TGCAGTGCTAGAGATGGGCATGGCGGCTACACCTTC

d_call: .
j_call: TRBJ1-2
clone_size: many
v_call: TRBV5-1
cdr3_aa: CASSLGLYGYTF
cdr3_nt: TGCGCCAGCAGCTTAGGCCTTTATGGCTACACCTTC

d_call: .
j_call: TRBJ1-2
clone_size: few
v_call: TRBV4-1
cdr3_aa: CASSQESEANYGYTF
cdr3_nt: TGCGCCAGCAGCCAAGAAAGCGAGGCTAACTATGGCTACACCTTC

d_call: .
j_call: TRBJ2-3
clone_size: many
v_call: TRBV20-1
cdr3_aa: CSATDRMNTDTQYF
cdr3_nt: TGCAGTGCAACCGACAGGATGAACACAGATACGCAGTATTTT

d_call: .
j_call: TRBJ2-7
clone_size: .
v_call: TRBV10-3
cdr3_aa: CAITLAPTYEQYF
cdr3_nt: TGTGCCATCACTCTAGCGCCGACCTACGAGCAGTACTTC

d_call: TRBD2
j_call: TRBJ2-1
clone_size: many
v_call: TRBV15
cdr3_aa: CATSRDISGGPNEQFF
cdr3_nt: TGTGCCACCAGCAGAGATATAAGCGGGGGGCCTAATGAGCAGTTCTTC

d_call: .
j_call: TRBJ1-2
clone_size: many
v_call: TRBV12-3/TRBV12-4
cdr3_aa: CASSVGGLGYTF
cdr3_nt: TGTGCCAGCAGCGTTGGGGGGCTTGGCTACACCTTC

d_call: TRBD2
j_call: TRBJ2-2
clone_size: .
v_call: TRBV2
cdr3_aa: CASTGLAGNTGELFF
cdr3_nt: TGTGCCAGCACGGGGCTAGCGGGGAACACCGGGGAGCTGTTTTTT

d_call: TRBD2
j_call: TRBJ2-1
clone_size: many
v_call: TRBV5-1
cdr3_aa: CASSTISGRSRNEQFF
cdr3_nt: TGCGCCAGCAGCACTATTAGCGGGAGGTCTCGGAATGAGCAGTTCTTC

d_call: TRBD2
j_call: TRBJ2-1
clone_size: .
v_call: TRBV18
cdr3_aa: CASSPRLAGGQNEQFF
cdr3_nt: TGTGCCAGCTCACCTCGACTAGCGGGGGGACAAAATGAGCAGTTCTTC

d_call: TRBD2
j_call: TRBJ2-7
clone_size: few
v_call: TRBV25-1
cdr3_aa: CASSEFEGGPGYEQYF
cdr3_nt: TGTGCCAGCAGTGAATTCGAGGGAGGGCCAGGCTACGAGCAGTACTTC

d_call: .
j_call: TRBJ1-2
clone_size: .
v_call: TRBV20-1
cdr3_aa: CSAMDNPGYTF
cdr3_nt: TGCAGTGCTATGGATAACCCCGGGTACACCTTC

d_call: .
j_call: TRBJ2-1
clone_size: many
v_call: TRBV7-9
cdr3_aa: CASSLGLRRNNEQFF
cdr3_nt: TGTGCCAGCAGCCTGGGACTCCGGAGGAACAATGAGCAGTTCTTC

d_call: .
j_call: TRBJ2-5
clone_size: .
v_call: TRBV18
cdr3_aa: CASSPLSPYQETQYF
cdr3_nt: TGTGCCAGCTCACCACTGTCTCCGTACCAAGAGACCCAGTACTTC

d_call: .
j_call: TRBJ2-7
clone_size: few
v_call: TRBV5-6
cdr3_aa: CASSLAGVDEQYF
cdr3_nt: TGTGCCAGCAGCTTGGCGGGCGTGGACGAGCAGTACTTC